The 28 T cell receptor beta chains reported below all come from one sample, sequenced in a study of beta chain features in type 1 diabetes. Study-level findings and limits: All four CD4+ subsets from Type 1 diabetes patients carried moderately but significantly shorter TCRB CDR3s.

The authors reverse transcribed all of the isolated RNA, so sequencing captured expressed TCRB transcripts. The protocol was immunoSEQ multiplex PCR, while the TCRdb copy is restricted to in-frame clones and leaves out a portion. The table lists roughly 250,000 clones, about a fifth of them singletons, with more than 0.025% in the top ten. No antigen has been identified for these receptors. The sample was naive CD4+ T cells from blood. These receptors were obtained from a middle-aged woman with type 1 diabetes.

V usage is TRBV9 and J usage is TRBJ2-1, with a possible D match to TRBD2 (5 bases). Germline values: CDR1 SGDLS, CDR2 YYNGEE. This CDR3 has 17 residues. V lost 4 bases to trimming and J lost 0 bases, with 17 bases between them. The chain's CDR3 is CASSRASTGSSYNEQFF. CDR3 sequence (DNA): TGTGCCAGCAGCCGCGCCTCTACTGGGAGCTCCTACAATGAGCAGTTCTTC.

The CDR3 is CASSPYETLYEQYF. The CDR3 nucleotides read TGCGCCAGCAGCCCCTATGAGACACTCTACGAGCAGTACTTC. The chain couples TRBV5-1 to TRBJ2-7, with D unclear. The germline V and J ends were trimmed by 4 bases and 3 bases, with 14 bases remaining between them. Germline V CDR1 and CDR2: SGHRS, YFSETQ. CDR3 size: 14 residues.

The genes are TRBV7-2 and TRBJ2-4, with 9 bases matching TRBD1. Germline values: CDR1 SGHTA, CDR2 FQGNSA. The CDR3 has 15 residues. With V trimmed by 5 bases and J by 9 bases, 11 bases remained unmatched. CDR3 nucleotides: TGTGCCAGCAGCCCTAACCAACAGGGGGCGAGCATTCAGTACTTC. Its translation is CASSPNQQGASIQYF. Looking up the rest from reference TRBV7-2 and TRBJ2-4 gives the full variable domain: GAGVSQSPSNKVTEKGKDVELRCDPISGHTALYWYRQSLGQGLEFLIYFQGNSAPDKSGLPSDRFSAERTGGSVSTLTIQRTQQEDSAVYLCASSPNQQGASIQYFGAGTRLSVL.

The chain links TRBV7-2 to TRBJ2-3; D is unclear. The germline gives CDR1 SGHTA, CDR2 FQGNSA. V gave up 7 bases and J gave up 1 base, with 15 bases separating them. The CDR3 loop spans 15 amino acids. The chain's CDR3 is CASTSVPTRTDTQYF. In nucleotides, the CDR3 is TGTGCCAGCACCTCCGTTCCTACCCGCACAGATACGCAGTATTTT.

The genes are TRBV6-6 and TRBJ2-7; D may be TRBD2 (6 bases). V lost 5 bases and J lost 3, with 11 bases in between. Germline V CDR1 and CDR2: MNHNY, SVGAGI (reference sequence). CDR3 size: 13 residues. The CDR3 region is CASSPVGGYEQYF. DNA of the CDR3: TGTGCCAGCAGTCCAGTCGGGGGCTACGAGCAGTACTTC.

V is TRBV5-1 and J is TRBJ2-7; possibly TRBD2 for D (5 bases). V was pared by 4 bases and J by 4 bases, with 15 bases between. Germline assignment: CDR1 SGHRS and CDR2 YFSETQ. This CDR3 comprises 14 residues. CDR3 amino acids: CASSPMSTGYEQYF. The CDR3 nucleotides read TGCGCCAGCAGCCCAATGTCGACGGGGTACGAGCAGTACTTC.

Note on this clone: This same CDR3 is encoded by further DNA sequences in the sample. The CDR3 nucleotides are TGTGCCAGCAGCGTAGGGTTAGCGGGGGCAGATACGCAGTATTTT. Protein product: CASSVGLAGADTQYF. V gene TRBV9 combines with J gene TRBJ2-3; 9 bases are shared with TRBD2. Germline V gene data show CDR1 as SGDLS and CDR2 as YYNGEE. J was trimmed by 4 bases and V by 0 bases; bases with no gene match: 3. The CDR3 has 15 amino acids.

The rearrangement uses TRBV9 and TRBJ2-7, with TRBD2 matching over 11 bases. Per germline, CDR1 SGDLS and CDR2 YYNGEE. V was clipped by 4 bases and J by 3 bases; unmatched bases: 3. The CDR3 contains 14 residues. CDR3 in amino acids: CASSSTSGSYEQYF. CDR3 DNA sequence: TGTGCCAGCAGCTCAACTAGCGGGAGCTACGAGCAGTACTTC.

This chain joins TRBV19 and TRBJ1-5; 7 nucleotides line up with TRBD1. The CDR3 has 15 amino acids. Trimming at V came to 6 bases and at J to 3 bases, leaving 8 bases not matched to a gene. Germline CDR1 LNHDA, CDR2 SQIVND (reference sequence). The CDR3 DNA sequence: TGTGCCAGTAGCCGTGACAGGGTGGACAATCAGCCCCAGCATTTT. It yields the protein CASSRDRVDNQPQHF.

This clone was counted a few times. This chain uses TRBV27 with TRBJ1-5; 8 bases match TRBD1. CDR1 MNHEY and CDR2 SMNVEV come from the germline V gene (reference sequence). V lost 5 bases to trimming and J lost 4 bases; unmatched junction nucleotides: 7. The CDR3 spans 15 residues. CDR3 protein: CASSPDRGENQPQHF. The CDR3, as DNA: TGTGCCAGCAGTCCCGACAGGGGTGAAAATCAGCCCCAGCATTTT.

This clone was detected only a few times. The CDR3 spells CASSLIGTGGEGTEAFF. CDR3 DNA sequence: TGCGCCAGCAGCTTGATCGGGACAGGGGGCGAGGGCACTGAAGCTTTCTTT. The chain couples TRBV5-1 to TRBJ1-1, with 12 bases identical to TRBD1. The germline V gene has CDR1 SGHRS and CDR2 YFSETQ. The junction had 8 bases not matched to a gene; V was cut back by 1 base and J by 4 bases. The length of the CDR3 is 17 residues.

V gene TRBV29-1 combines with J gene TRBJ1-1; 7 nucleotides agree with TRBD1. The CDR3 extends over 13 amino acids. Trimming cost V 7 bases and J 3 bases; bases outside gene matches: 8. From germline, CDR1 is SQVTM and CDR2 ANQGSEA. The DNA for the CDR3 is TGCAGCGCCAAGGGGGCCTCTGACACTGAAGCTTTCTTT. As protein: CSAKGASDTEAFF.

This chain links TRBV9 with TRBJ1-1; D remains ambiguous. Trimming stripped 0 bases from V and 4 bases from J, with 10 bases between. The CDR3 has 14 residues. Germline lookup yields CDR1 SGDLS and CDR2 YYNGEE. CDR3 nucleotides: TGTGCCAGCAGCGTAGAAGAGGTTGCCACTGAAGCTTTCTTT. Protein sequence: CASSVEEVATEAFF.

The gene calls are TRBV9 and TRBJ2-5; 7 bases agree with TRBD2. The germline V gene has CDR1 SGDLS and CDR2 YYNGEE. The CDR3 is made up of 15 amino acids. V was clipped by 4 bases and J by 4 bases; unmatched bases: 10. CDR3 DNA sequence: TGTGCCAGCAGCCCCAGCCGGGCGGGAGTAGAGACCCAGTACTTC. Translated: CASSPSRAGVETQYF.

The chain joins TRBV7-3 to TRBJ1-2; 7 nucleotides line up with TRBD1. Germline V gives CDR1 SGHTA, CDR2 FQGTGA. The CDR3 contains 15 residues. The V gene end was trimmed by 7 bases and the J gene end by 4 bases; junction bases not matched to a gene: 12. The CDR3 nucleotides are TGTGCCAGCACCTCACGGGCCGGGACAGTCTATGGCTACACCTTC. Amino acid sequence: CASTSRAGTVYGYTF.

The J gene is TRBJ1-2, the V gene TRBV2; 10 nucleotides align to TRBD1. V shed 5 bases, J shed 4 bases, and the junction held 4 bases outside the gene matches. Germline-derived CDR1 and CDR2 are SNHLY and FYNNEI. The CDR3 consists of 14 residues. CDR3 in DNA: TGTGCCAGCAGTTTGGGACAGGGGCTCTATGGCTACACCTTC. It is translated as CASSLGQGLYGYTF.

CDR3 sequence: CASSSVVGLPRGTDTQYF. CDR3 coding DNA: TGTGCCAGCAGTTCGGTAGTTGGACTACCGAGAGGTACAGATACGCAGTATTTT. The V call is TRBV27, the J call TRBJ2-3, with D perhaps TRBD2 (6 bases). Trimming took 4 bases from V and 3 from J, leaving 23 bases between them. The germline V gene encodes CDR1 MNHEY and CDR2 SMNVEV (reference sequence). This CDR3 has 18 residues.

The chain links TRBV10-3 to TRBJ2-1, with TRBD2 matching over 8 bases. The CDR3 runs to 13 residues. Trimming took 2 bases from V and 9 from J; bases not matched to a gene: 3. Germline V CDR1 and CDR2: ENHRY, SYGVKD. CDR3 residues: CAISEPGGGEQFF. CDR3 sequence (DNA): TGTGCCATCAGTGAGCCCGGGGGGGGTGAGCAGTTCTTC.

This chain uses TRBV18 with TRBJ2-7; possible D gene TRBD1, 5 bases. The CDR3 consists of 12 residues. Germline CDR1 KGHSH, CDR2 LQKENI. Trimming pared 8 bases from V and 5 bases from J, leaving 13 bases between. The CDR3 DNA is TGTGCCAGCCAGGGCGCTTCCGACGAGCAGTACTTC. Protein product: CASQGASDEQYF.

This clone was seen only a few times. The J gene is TRBJ2-1, the V gene TRBV4-3; 8 bases fit TRBD2. V lost 6 bases and J lost 6; bases outside the gene matches: 10. From germline, CDR1 is LGHNA and CDR2 YSLEER. This CDR3 spans 15 amino acids. CDR3 loop: CASRALADGGNEQFF. The CDR3, as DNA: TGCGCCAGCAGAGCACTAGCGGATGGGGGCAATGAGCAGTTCTTC.

The chain recombines TRBV28 with TRBJ1-2, with D tentatively TRBD1 (5 bases). The CDR3 covers 13 residues. V lost 2 bases, J lost 4 bases, and 8 bases lay in between. Germline V CDR1 and CDR2: MDHEN, SYDVKM. CDR3 coding DNA: TGTGCCAGCAGTTTACGACAGCTCTATGGCTACACCTTC. It is translated as CASSLRQLYGYTF.

This chain joins TRBV5-4 and TRBJ2-2, with a weak D call TRBD2 (5 bases). V shed 0 bases and J shed 5 bases, with 8 bases lying between them. The CDR3 is made up of 14 amino acids. Germline loops: CDR1 SGHNT, CDR2 YYREEE (reference sequence). CDR3: CASSLGLATGELFF. The CDR3 bases are TGTGCCAGCAGCTTGGGGCTAGCAACCGGGGAGCTGTTTTTT.

This clone was counted only a few times. The chain employs TRBV7-9 and TRBJ1-1; D remains unclear. Germline values: CDR1 SEHNR, CDR2 FQNEAQ (reference sequence). The CDR3 is 13 amino acids. With 3 bases removed from V and 1 base from J, the gap between germline ends came to 6 bases. CDR3 nucleotide sequence: TGTGCCAGCAGCTTCACGAGGAACACTGAAGCTTTCTTT. Amino acid sequence: CASSFTRNTEAFF.

The genes are TRBV5-1 and TRBJ2-7, with 7 bases lining up with TRBD2. Germline V CDR1 and CDR2: SGHRS, YFSETQ. Trimming took 0 bases from V and 5 from J; bases not matched to a gene: 5. CDR3 length equals 14 residues. The CDR3 spells CASSLVGRKNEQYF. The CDR3 region has the DNA TGCGCCAGCAGCTTGGTCGGGAGGAAAAACGAGCAGTACTTC.

The chain links TRBV6-5 to TRBJ1-5, with D tentatively TRBD1 (6 bases). Germline lookup yields CDR1 MNHEY and CDR2 SVGAGI. Trimming took off 5 bases at V and 6 bases at J, with 11 bases between the two ends. CDR3 length: 13 amino acids. The CDR3 here is CASSVQGGQPQHF. In DNA form, the CDR3 reads TGTGCCAGCAGTGTACAGGGTGGTCAGCCCCAGCATTTT.

This chain connects TRBV30 to TRBJ2-2, with 8 bases identical to TRBD2. Germline CDR1 GTSNPN, CDR2 SVGIG (reference sequence). With 3 bases clipped from V and 0 bases from J, the junction kept 6 bases outside the gene matches. There are 16 residues in the CDR3. In DNA, the CDR3 is TGTGCCTGGAGGTTAGCGGGGACCGCGAACACCGGGGAGCTGTTTTTT. Amino acids: CAWRLAGTANTGELFF.

This clone was counted a few times. The V gene is TRBV7-7, the J gene TRBJ2-1; 15 nucleotides line up with TRBD2. Germline CDR1 is SSHAT and CDR2 is FNYEAQ (reference sequence). The CDR3 runs 14 residues. With V trimmed by 4 bases and J by 10 bases, 2 bases remained unmatched. The CDR3 protein is CASSSGLAGGEQFF. DNA of the CDR3: TGTGCCAGCAGCTCGGGACTAGCGGGAGGAGAGCAGTTCTTC.

V gene TRBV5-4 combines with J gene TRBJ2-7, with 10 bases aligning to TRBD1. Germline V gene data show CDR1 as SGHNT and CDR2 as YYREEE (reference sequence). The V and J ends lost 5 bases and 2 bases, in that order; junction bases with no gene match: 7. This CDR3 is 15 amino acids long. The CDR3 here is CASSSGTGVPYEQYF. For the CDR3, the DNA is TGTGCCAGCAGTTCCGGGACAGGGGTCCCCTACGAGCAGTACTTC.